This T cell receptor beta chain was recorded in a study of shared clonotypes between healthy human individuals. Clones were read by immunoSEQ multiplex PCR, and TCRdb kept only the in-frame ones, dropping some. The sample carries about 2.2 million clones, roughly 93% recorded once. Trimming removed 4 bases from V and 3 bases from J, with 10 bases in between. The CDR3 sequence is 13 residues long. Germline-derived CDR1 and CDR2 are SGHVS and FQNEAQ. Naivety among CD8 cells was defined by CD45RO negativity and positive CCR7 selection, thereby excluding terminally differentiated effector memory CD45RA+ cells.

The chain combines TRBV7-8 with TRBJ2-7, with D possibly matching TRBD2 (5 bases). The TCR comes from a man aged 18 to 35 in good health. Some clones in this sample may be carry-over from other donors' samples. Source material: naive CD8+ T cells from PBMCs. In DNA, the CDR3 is TGTGCCAGCAGCTCCGACGGAGGCTACGAGCAGTACTTC. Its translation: CASSSDGGYEQYF. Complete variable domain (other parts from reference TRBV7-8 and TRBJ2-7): GAGVSQSPRYKVAKRGQDVALRCDPISGHVSLFWYQQALGQGPEFLTYFQNEAQLDKSGLPSDRFFAERPEGSVSTLKIQRTQQEDSAVYLCASSSDGGYEQYFGPGTRLTVT.